Following are 29 T cell receptor beta chains from one sample sequenced in a study of blood T cell repertoires in COVID-19. The method was immunoSEQ multiplex PCR; TCRdb's version includes in-frame clones alone and lacks a portion of them. The sample lists 300,000 to 400,000 clones, 86% occurring once. What was sequenced was peripheral blood. These receptors originate from a woman between 55 and 75 years old with COVID-19, enrolled during active disease.

The chain employs TRBV7-6 and TRBJ1-2; the match to TRBD1 covers 12 bases. This CDR3 comprises 13 residues. CDR1 SGHVS and CDR2 FNYEAQ come from the germline V gene. The V gene end was trimmed by 1 base and the J gene end by 14 bases; junction bases not matched to a gene: 5. CDR3 protein: CASSLGDRGRETF. For the CDR3, the DNA is TGTGCCAGCAGCTTAGGGGACAGGGGGCGGGAGACCTTC.

The chain links TRBV19 to TRBJ2-1; 9 positions agree with TRBD2. Germline V CDR1 and CDR2: LNHDA, SQIVND (reference sequence). CDR3 length: 18 amino acids. V lost 1 base, J lost 0 bases, and 7 bases stayed unmatched. In DNA form, the CDR3 reads TGTGCCAGTAGTATAGTCGGCGGGGGGGTGAGCTCCTACAATGAGCAGTTCTTC. Residues: CASSIVGGGVSSYNEQFF.

J is TRBJ2-5 and V is TRBV11-2; 8 nucleotides align to TRBD2. This CDR3 is built from 15 residues. Germline V gives CDR1 SGHAT, CDR2 FQNNGV. V lost 2 bases and J lost 5; bases outside the gene matches: 7. The CDR3 spells CASSLTGGRFETQYF. The DNA for the CDR3 is TGTGCCAGCAGCTTAACGGGGGGGAGGTTTGAGACCCAGTACTTC.

The J gene is TRBJ2-7, the V gene TRBV12-3 or TRBV12-4, with TRBD1 matching 7 bases. This CDR3 has 13 amino acids. Trimming took 6 bases from V and 3 from J; bases not matched to a gene: 5. The CDR3 DNA sequence: TGTGCCAGCAGCGGGACAGCGAACTACGAGCAGTACTTC. Translated: CASSGTANYEQYF.

This CDR3 is CASSSVRRDGYTF. CDR3 DNA sequence: TGTGCCAGCAGCTCCGTTCGGAGGGATGGCTACACCTTC. J is TRBJ1-2 and V is TRBV5-6, with no clear D. From germline, CDR1 is SGHDT and CDR2 YYEEEE. The V gene lost 3 bases and the J gene lost 6 bases, with 12 bases spanning the gap. CDR3 length equals 13 residues.

The chain combines TRBV9 with TRBJ1-1, with D unclear. Per the germline V gene, CDR1 is SGDLS and CDR2 is YYNGEE. The V end was cut by 3 bases, the J end by 0 bases, with 12 bases between. The CDR3 consists of 15 residues. The CDR3 here is CASSAPNSMNTEAFF. The DNA for the CDR3 is TGTGCCAGCAGCGCACCTAACTCAATGAACACTGAAGCTTTCTTT.

The chain uses TRBV2 and TRBJ2-5, with 12 bases fitting TRBD2. Per germline, CDR1 SNHLY and CDR2 FYNNEI. V lost 5 bases, J lost 4 bases, and 11 bases stayed unmatched. This CDR3 has 17 residues. CDR3 coding DNA: TGTGCCAGCAGTCCTCGTGAGGGGGGACTAGCGGGAGAGACCCAGTACTTC. Residues: CASSPREGGLAGETQYF. The full variable domain, with the rest looked up from reference TRBV2 and TRBJ2-5, is EPEVTQTPSHQVTQMGQEVILRCVPISNHLYFYWYRQILGQKVEFLVSFYNNEISEKSEIFDDQFSVERPDGSNFTLKIRSTKLEDSAMYFCASSPREGGLAGETQYFGPGTRLLVL.

V is TRBV10-3 and J is TRBJ1-2; D remains ambiguous. The germline V gene has CDR1 ENHRY and CDR2 SYGVKD. V lost 2 bases, J lost 0 bases, and 4 bases lay in between. The CDR3 covers 13 residues. CDR3: CAISETANYGYTF. CDR3 coding DNA: TGTGCCATCAGTGAGACAGCTAACTATGGCTACACCTTC.

The rearrangement links TRBV3-1 (or the pseudogene TRBV3-2) to TRBJ2-7; 14 bases line up with TRBD2. The CDR3 sequence is 15 residues long. J lost 6 bases, V lost 1 base, and 2 bases had no gene match. Germline V lookup: CDR1 LGHDT, CDR2 YNNKEL (reference sequence). CDR3 coding DNA: TGTGCCAGCAGCCAAGGACTAGCGGGGGGGCCCGAGCAGTACTTC. Its translation: CASSQGLAGGPEQYF.

The chain recombines TRBV25-1 with TRBJ2-5; D gene ambiguous. CDR3 size: 13 residues. V shed 5 bases and J shed 3 bases, with 10 bases lying between them. CDR1 is MGHDK, CDR2 SYGVNS, per germline. CDR3 coding DNA: TGTGCCAGCAGTCTCCCGATAGAAGAGACCCAGTACTTC. Encoded protein: CASSLPIEETQYF.

V usage is TRBV6-5 and J usage is TRBJ1-2; D gene uncertain. The V end was cut by 0 bases, the J end by 6 bases, with 14 bases between. Germline lookup yields CDR1 MNHEY and CDR2 SVGAGI. The CDR3 is 15 residues long. The CDR3 nucleotides read TGTGCCAGCAGTTACTCGGACCACAGCGGCGATGGCTACACCTTC. This codes for CASSYSDHSGDGYTF.

The chain couples TRBV20-1 to TRBJ2-1; weak D call: TRBD1 (7 bases). This CDR3 spans 11 amino acids. CDR1 and CDR2 from the germline V gene are DFQATT and SNEGSKA (reference sequence). Between the trimmed V and J ends, which lost 5 bases and 11 bases, there was a span of 13 bases. Here the CDR3 reads CSAQGGAQQFF. The CDR3 coding sequence is TGCAGTGCTCAGGGGGGTGCGCAGCAGTTCTTC.

This rearrangement joins TRBV2 to TRBJ2-5; maybe TRBD1 (5 bases). V was cut by 4 bases and J by 0 bases, with 9 bases left in between. This CDR3 is built from 14 residues. Germline V gives CDR1 SNHLY, CDR2 FYNNEI. CDR3 amino acids: CASSVRRDQETQYF. CDR3 sequence (DNA): TGTGCCAGCAGTGTCCGCAGGGACCAAGAGACCCAGTACTTC.

The chain is built from TRBV7-8 and TRBJ2-7; 9 bases fit TRBD2. This CDR3 region has 16 residues. Germline CDR1 reads SGHVS; CDR2 reads FQNEAQ. With V trimmed by 3 bases and J by 4 bases, 10 bases remained unmatched. The DNA of the CDR3 is TGTGCCAGCAGCTTGGGTCAGCGGGGGGCCGGGTACGAGCAGTACTTC. It translates to CASSLGQRGAGYEQYF.

The chain carries TRBV4-3 and TRBJ2-3; TRBD2 agrees at 7 bases. The J segment lost 3 bases and the V segment lost 3 bases, leaving 3 bases of the junction unmatched. CDR3 length: 14 residues. CDR1 is LGHNA and CDR2 is YSLEER in the germline V gene. This CDR3 reads CASSQRGRTDTQYF. CDR3 sequence (DNA): TGCGCCAGCAGCCAGCGGGGGAGAACAGATACGCAGTATTTT.

In this sample, this clone turned up many times. The chain is built from TRBV6-1 and TRBJ1-2; TRBD1 matches 8 bases. The trim removed 2 bases at V and 8 bases at J, leaving 16 bases unmatched. The CDR3 runs 17 residues. Germline V gives CDR1 MNHNS, CDR2 SASEGT. CDR3 sequence (DNA): TGTGCCAGCAGTGAAAATCGGCCACGGGACAGGCGGGGAGGCTACACCTTC. Residues: CASSENRPRDRRGGYTF.

The chain recombines TRBV7-9 with TRBJ1-3, with D perhaps matching TRBD1 (6 bases). The germline V gene has CDR1 SEHNR and CDR2 FQNEAQ (reference sequence). The germline V and J ends were trimmed by 5 bases and 1 base, with 9 bases remaining between them. This CDR3 comprises 14 residues. The CDR3 region is CASSPGHSGNTIYF. The CDR3 DNA follows: TGTGCCAGCAGCCCGGGACATTCTGGAAACACCATATATTTT.

This rearrangement joins TRBV19 to TRBJ2-3; TRBD1 is a possible D gene (5 bases). Trimming removed 5 bases at V and 0 bases at J, with 21 bases between. The CDR3 spans 18 residues. Germline V CDR1 and CDR2: LNHDA, SQIVND (reference sequence). CDR3 residues: CASSRAGWAQHSTDTQYF. CDR3 coding DNA: TGTGCCAGTAGTCGGGCAGGGTGGGCACAGCACAGCACAGATACGCAGTATTTT.

The chain employs TRBV9 and TRBJ1-2, with D uncertain. The CDR3 contains 14 residues. The germline V gene encodes CDR1 SGDLS and CDR2 YYNGEE. V lost 4 bases, J lost 4 bases, and 14 bases lay in between. The CDR3 loop reads CASSHYSGVYGYTF. The CDR3 coding sequence is TGTGCCAGCAGCCACTATTCCGGGGTCTATGGCTACACCTTC.

The V gene is TRBV28, the J gene TRBJ2-4; TRBD1 might be the D (6 bases). Trimming pared 8 bases from V and 2 bases from J, leaving 13 bases between. Germline V gives CDR1 MDHEN, CDR2 SYDVKM. The CDR3 runs to 14 residues. CDR3 nucleotides: TGTGCCAGCGGTGAACAGGGTCCCAAAAACATTCAGTACTTC. It yields the protein CASGEQGPKNIQYF.

This clone came up many times. The gene calls are TRBV5-1 and TRBJ2-5; 11 positions agree with TRBD2. This CDR3 is 14 amino acids long. CDR1 SGHRS and CDR2 YFSETQ come from the germline V gene. V was clipped by 4 bases and J by 5 bases; unmatched bases: 4. CDR3 DNA: TGCGCCAGCAGCGGAGGGACTAGCGGCGAGACCCAGTACTTC. It encodes CASSGGTSGETQYF.

This rearrangement joins TRBV27 to TRBJ2-3, with 9 bases aligning to TRBD2. CDR1 is MNHEY and CDR2 is SMNVEV in the germline V gene (reference sequence). The CDR3 totals 15 residues. V lost 6 bases, J lost 2 bases, and 6 bases stayed unmatched. The CDR3 spells CASRPLAGPTDTQYF. CDR3 coding DNA: TGTGCCAGCAGACCTCTAGCGGGGCCCACAGATACGCAGTATTTT.

The rearrangement joins TRBV20-1 to TRBJ1-2; the D gene is possibly TRBD1 (5 bases). Trimming took 5 bases from V and 7 from J, leaving 11 bases between them. Germline V gene lookup returns CDR1 DFQATT and CDR2 SNEGSKA (reference sequence). The CDR3 totals 11 residues. The CDR3 nucleotides read TGCAGTGCTTCACAGGCGGTTGGCTACACCTTC. Translated, it gives CSASQAVGYTF.

The chain links TRBV7-3 to TRBJ2-1; 8 positions agree with TRBD2. This CDR3 is built from 14 residues. V lost 2 bases, J lost 7 bases, and 4 bases stayed unmatched. Per germline, CDR1 SGHTA and CDR2 FQGTGA. The CDR3 is CASSLGTSWNEQFF. CDR3 nucleotide sequence: TGTGCCAGCAGCTTAGGGACTAGTTGGAATGAGCAGTTCTTC.

This clone was counted a few times. The chain is built from TRBV2 and TRBJ1-5, with 7 bases that match TRBD1. Germline assignment: CDR1 SNHLY and CDR2 FYNNEI. V lost 4 bases to trimming and J lost 3 bases; unmatched junction nucleotides: 9. The CDR3 sequence is 16 residues long. The CDR3 here is CASSGGGGSNNQPQHF. In DNA form, the CDR3 reads TGTGCCAGCAGTGGTGGAGGGGGCTCTAACAATCAGCCCCAGCATTTT.

This clone has only a few counts. The rearrangement joins TRBV10-3 to TRBJ1-1; D is unclear. This CDR3 spans 15 amino acids. V lost 0 bases, J lost 4 bases, and 12 bases lay in between. The V gene's germline CDR1 is ENHRY and CDR2 SYGVKD. CDR3 region: CAISESFREATEAFF. The CDR3 coding sequence is TGTGCCATCAGTGAGTCGTTTCGGGAGGCCACTGAAGCTTTCTTT.

The table lists this clone with a count of one. The rearrangement links TRBV15 to TRBJ2-3, with TRBD2 matching 11 bases. V gave up 4 bases and J gave up 4 bases; unmatched junction bases: 4. Germline V lookup: CDR1 LNHNV, CDR2 YYDKDF (reference sequence). The length of the CDR3 is 15 residues. The CDR3 region has the DNA TGTGCCACCAGCAACGGACTAGCGGGCGCAGATACGCAGTATTTT. It specifies CATSNGLAGADTQYF.

The CDR3, as DNA: TGTGCCACTCCCGGGACAGGGAAAGAGACCCAGTACTTC. Protein sequence: CATPGTGKETQYF. V gene TRBV19 combines with J gene TRBJ2-5; 9 bases are shared with TRBD1. V gave up 10 bases and J gave up 3 bases; unmatched junction bases: 6. CDR3 length: 13 amino acids. Looked up from germline, CDR1 is LNHDA and CDR2 is SQIVND (reference sequence).

V is TRBV6-5 and J is TRBJ1-6; 7 bases fit TRBD1. From germline, CDR1 is MNHEY and CDR2 SVGAGI. Trimming took 4 bases from V and 7 from J; bases not matched to a gene: 10. CDR3 length: 16 amino acids. CDR3 residues: CASSSTGTFLNSPLHF. The CDR3 nucleotides read TGTGCCAGCAGTTCGACAGGGACGTTTCTAAATTCACCCCTCCACTTT.